These 15 T cell receptor beta chains were sequenced from one sample in a study of vaccination effects on CD4 cells after COVID-19. Using viral peptide pools, the ViraFEST assay grew out antigen-specific CD4+ T cells prior to sequencing. When around 10 days of culture had elapsed, CD4+ T cells were isolated. From March to December 2020, the person had a SARS-CoV-2 infection that was confirmed by PCR. The antigens of these receptors remain unknown. Libraries were prepared by immunoSEQ multiplex PCR; TCRdb keeps only in-frame clonotypes and omits some of them. There are about 40,000 clones in the sample; 73% occur only once, and less than 40% lies in the top ten. This specimen consisted of CD4+ T cells from PBMCs cultured with a peptide pool, obtained before COVID-19 vaccination. All receptors derive from a human donor who had a prior SARS-CoV-2 infection.

DNA for the CDR3: TGTGCCAGCAGTGCGGAACAGGGGAGCGTCTATGGCTACACCTTC. Translated: CASSAEQGSVYGYTF. The V call is TRBV6-4, the J call TRBJ1-2, with 7 bases lining up with TRBD1. V was clipped by 4 bases and J by 4 bases; unmatched bases: 9. CDR3 size: 15 residues. Germline CDR1 and CDR2: MRHNA and SNTAGT.

CDR3 loop: CASSQELNEKLFF. CDR3 in DNA: TGTGCCAGCAGTCAGGAGCTTAATGAAAAACTGTTTTTT. V usage is TRBV2 and J usage is TRBJ1-4; D not resolved. Between the trimmed V and J ends, which lost 5 bases and 4 bases, there was a span of 8 bases. The germline V gene encodes CDR1 SNHLY and CDR2 FYNNEI. CDR3 length: 13 residues.

In DNA form, the CDR3 reads TGTGCTATCAAACCTACAGGGTGGGCTTTTGATGGGATCCGTAGTGAGCAGTTCTTC. Translating gives CAIKPTGWAFDGIRSEQFF. The chain links TRBV30 to TRBJ2-1, with a tentative D call TRBD1 (6 bases). The CDR3 runs 19 residues. Germline V gene lookup returns CDR1 GTSNPN and CDR2 SVGIG (reference sequence).

The gene calls are TRBV14 and TRBJ1-1; TRBD1 is a possible D gene (5 bases). CDR1 and CDR2 (germline): SGHDN, FVKESK. The CDR3 has 13 residues. V gave up 1 base and J gave up 11 bases, with 14 bases separating them. The CDR3 reads CASSQGGRWVAFF. CDR3 DNA sequence: TGTGCCAGCAGCCAAGGGGGACGGTGGGTTGCTTTCTTT.

V is TRBV5-6 and J is TRBJ2-7, with 8 bases matching TRBD1. J gave up 2 bases and V 4 bases, and 2 bases lay outside the gene matches. The CDR3 contains 13 residues. Germline-derived CDR1 and CDR2 are SGHDT and YYEEEE. CDR3 residues: CASSRTGTYEQYF. CDR3 sequence (DNA): TGTGCCAGCAGCCGGACAGGGACCTACGAGCAGTACTTC.

The chain employs TRBV5-8 and TRBJ2-4; D possibly uses TRBD1 or TRBD2 (5 bases each). V was cut by 0 bases and J by 0 bases, with 13 bases left in between. The germline V gene encodes CDR1 SGHTS and CDR2 YDEGEE. This CDR3 is built from 17 residues. DNA of the CDR3: TGTGCCAGCAGCTTGGGGGCAGGGACGCTAGCCAAAAACATTCAGTACTTC. Its translation: CASSLGAGTLAKNIQYF.

The rearrangement links TRBV5-1 to TRBJ2-3, with a possible D match to TRBD1 (6 bases). Germline assignment: CDR1 SGHRS and CDR2 YFSETQ. V was cut by 4 bases and J by 5 bases, with 14 bases left in between. The CDR3 contains 14 residues. The CDR3 bases are TGCGCCAGCAGCCCCACTCAGGGGCAAGATACGCAGTATTTT. Its protein product is CASSPTQGQDTQYF.

This chain uses TRBV3-1 (or the pseudogene TRBV3-2) with TRBJ2-7; D unresolved. The V gene lost 0 bases and the J gene lost 4 bases, with 10 bases spanning the gap. The CDR3 loop spans 14 amino acids. CDR1 is LGHDT and CDR2 is YNNKEL in the germline V gene (reference sequence). In nucleotides, the CDR3 is TGTGCCAGCAGCCAAGATCGGTGGAAATACGAGCAGTACTTC. Protein: CASSQDRWKYEQYF.

DNA for the CDR3: TGTGCCAGCAGCTTCTATGCGGGACACTCCTACAATGAGCAGTTCTTC. Protein sequence: CASSFYAGHSYNEQFF. The J gene is TRBJ2-1, the V gene TRBV11-1; D tentatively fits TRBD1 or TRBD2 (6 bases each). The germline V gene has CDR1 SGHAT and CDR2 FQDESV (reference sequence). This CDR3 has 16 amino acids. Trimming took 3 bases from V and 0 from J, leaving 12 bases between them.

This clone was recorded only once. The chain uses TRBV7-2 and TRBJ2-7; D assignment may be TRBD1 or TRBD2 (5 bases each). Trimming took 5 bases from V and 5 from J, leaving 13 bases between them. The CDR3 has 13 residues. The germline V gene has CDR1 SGHTA and CDR2 FQGNSA. CDR3 nucleotides: TGTGCCAGCAGCCCCGGCTGGGGACACGAGCAGTACTTC. It specifies CASSPGWGHEQYF.

V usage is TRBV2 and J usage is TRBJ2-1; 10 nucleotides agree with TRBD1. CDR3 length: 16 amino acids. Trimming at V came to 6 bases and at J to 4 bases, leaving 9 bases not matched to a gene. Germline V gene sequence: CDR1 SNHLY, CDR2 FYNNEI. This CDR3 is CASRPRRDRGYNEQFF. The CDR3 nucleotides are TGTGCCAGCAGGCCTCGCCGGGACAGGGGTTACAATGAGCAGTTCTTC.

The CDR3 protein is CASSSGGTLRGHGYTF. Written as DNA, the CDR3 is TGCGCCAGCAGCTCCGGAGGGACCCTTCGCGGACATGGCTACACCTTC. V is TRBV5-1 and J is TRBJ1-2, with TRBD1 as a possible D gene (5 bases). This CDR3 contains 16 residues. Germline V gives CDR1 SGHRS, CDR2 YFSETQ. The V and J ends lost 3 bases and 6 bases respectively, with 21 bases between them.

In this sample, this clone turned up once. The chain recombines TRBV19 with TRBJ1-5; D remains unclear. The ends were cut back, 0 bases at V and 1 base at J, with 1 base in the middle. The CDR3 is 13 residues long. Germline values: CDR1 LNHDA, CDR2 SQIVND (reference sequence). CDR3 protein: CASSIESNQPQHF. For the CDR3, the DNA is TGTGCCAGTAGTATAGAGAGCAATCAGCCCCAGCATTTT.

J is TRBJ2-7 and V is TRBV7-2, with D perhaps matching TRBD2 (6 bases). Germline V CDR1 and CDR2: SGHTA, FQGNSA. The length of the CDR3 is 14 residues. Deletions cut 3 bases from V and 4 bases from J, with 13 bases between. The CDR3 bases are TGTGCCAGCAGCTTTGCCGGGAGCATTTACGAGCAGTACTTC. Its protein is CASSFAGSIYEQYF.

This clone was detected only a few times. V usage is TRBV5-1 and J usage is TRBJ2-3; no clear D. Germline CDR1 SGHRS, CDR2 YFSETQ. There are 14 residues in the CDR3. V shed 0 bases and J shed 2 bases, with 7 bases lying between them. The CDR3 DNA follows: TGCGCCAGCAGCTTGGCCCTTATCACAGATACGCAGTATTTT. Encoded protein: CASSLALITDTQYF.